This entry lists 21 T cell receptor beta chains sequenced from one sample in a study of T cells in Graves' hyperthyroidism and ophthalmopathy. TCR beta CDR3 regions were amplified from RNA. Researchers ran a first-round RT-PCR on the TCR CDR3 using the HTBI primer set. Using its own MiXCR run on the multiplex PCR reads, TCRdb lists one record per CDR3 protein. The sample contains hundreds of thousands of distinct CDR3 sequences, about 13% of which appear only once. Sequencing used blood. Source of these receptors: a woman in her late teens or twenties with Graves' hyperthyroidism.

This clonotype was detected ten times or more. The J gene is TRBJ2-7, the V gene TRBV2; 8 bases agree with TRBD2. Germline V gene sequence: CDR1 SNHLY, CDR2 FYNNEI. J gave up 4 bases and V 1 base, and 9 bases lay outside the gene matches. This CDR3 has 16 amino acids. This CDR3 reads CASSEGSGGGLYEQYF. The CDR3 DNA reads TGTGCCAGCAGTGAAGGTTCTGGCGGGGGGCTGTACGAGCAGTACTTC. Full variable domain (outside the CDR3, taken from reference TRBV2 and TRBJ2-7): EPEVTQTPSHQVTQMGQEVILRCVPISNHLYFYWYRQILGQKVEFLVSFYNNEISEKSEIFDDQFSVERPDGSNFTLKIRSTKLEDSAMYFCASSEGSGGGLYEQYFGPGTRLTVT.

There are many counts of this clonotype. The chain has TRBV7-6 and TRBJ2-5, with TRBD2 matching over 9 bases. The CDR3 extends over 15 amino acids. CDR1 is SGHVS, CDR2 FNYEAQ, per germline. Trimming at V came to 5 bases and at J to 1 base, leaving 5 bases not matched to a gene. CDR3 sequence: CASSRSGSSQETQYF. As DNA, the CDR3 is TGTGCCAGCAGCCGTAGCGGGAGCTCCCAAGAGACCCAGTACTTC.

The genes are TRBV9 and TRBJ2-5; 8 bases fit TRBD2. V lost 3 bases, J lost 2 bases, and 12 bases stayed unmatched. The CDR3 extends over 17 amino acids. CDR1 is SGDLS, CDR2 YYNGEE, per germline. The chain's CDR3 is CASSERSGGAVQETQYF. The CDR3 DNA is TGTGCCAGCAGCGAGAGGTCGGGGGGGGCAGTTCAAGAGACCCAGTACTTC.

This clonotype was seen only a few times. The rearrangement links TRBV20-1 to TRBJ2-2; TRBD2 matches 7 bases. The CDR3 is 17 amino acids. Germline values: CDR1 DFQATT, CDR2 SNEGSKA (reference sequence). Trimming at V came to 0 bases and at J to 7 bases, leaving 14 bases not matched to a gene. CDR3 in amino acids: CSARDRRLAVLGGELFF. In DNA form, the CDR3 reads TGCAGTGCTAGAGATCGTCGGCTAGCGGTTTTAGGCGGGGAGCTGTTTTTT.

This clonotype has ten or more counts. The CDR3 region has the DNA TGCGCCAGCAGCTTGTGGCGGGACACTGAAGCTTTCTTT. It specifies CASSLWRDTEAFF. The J gene is TRBJ1-1, the V gene TRBV5-1; D ambiguous. Between the trimmed V and J ends, which lost 1 base and 3 bases, there was a span of 7 bases. The CDR3 consists of 13 residues. CDR1 is SGHRS and CDR2 is YFSETQ in the germline V gene.

The chain is built from TRBV20-1 and TRBJ1-1; D is uncertain. The ends were cut back, 6 bases at V and 0 bases at J, with 8 bases in the middle. This CDR3 contains 12 residues. Germline assignment: CDR1 DFQATT and CDR2 SNEGSKA (reference sequence). CDR3 sequence (DNA): TGCAGTGCGAGGGTAGTGAACACTGAAGCTTTCTTT. This translates into CSARVVNTEAFF.

This clonotype has a count of ten or more. The chain has TRBV2 and TRBJ1-5, with D unresolved. The germline V gene has CDR1 SNHLY and CDR2 FYNNEI. V was shortened by 6 bases and J by 4 bases, with 10 bases between the two germline ends. This CDR3 comprises 13 residues. This CDR3 reads CASSVITNQPQHF. DNA of the CDR3: TGTGCCAGCAGCGTTATCACGAATCAGCCCCAGCATTTT.

Only a few counts were recorded for this clonotype. V and J are TRBV20-1 and TRBJ1-1, with D uncertain. V was shortened by 0 bases and J by 0 bases, with 8 bases between the two germline ends. Germline lookup yields CDR1 DFQATT and CDR2 SNEGSKA (reference sequence). This CDR3 region has 14 residues. CDR3: CSARDETMNTEAFF. CDR3 DNA sequence: TGCAGTGCTAGAGACGAGACTATGAACACTGAAGCTTTCTTT.

Many counts were recorded for this clonotype. This rearrangement joins TRBV20-1 to TRBJ2-3; 8 bases fit TRBD2. After removal of 5 bases from V and 2 bases from J, the junction contained 6 bases not matched to a gene. CDR1 is DFQATT, CDR2 SNEGSKA, per germline (reference sequence). The CDR3 runs 14 residues. CDR3 region: CSALGGGPTDTQYF. The CDR3 DNA reads as TGCAGTGCTCTCGGCGGGGGGCCCACAGATACGCAGTATTTT.

This clonotype showed up many times. The rearrangement joins TRBV12-3 or TRBV12-4 to TRBJ2-1, with D tentatively TRBD2 (7 bases). This CDR3 contains 14 residues. V lost 7 bases to trimming and J lost 7 bases, with 17 bases between them. DNA of the CDR3: TGTGCCAGCACCTGGGGGGGGGCACGGAATGAGCAGTTCTTC. This gives the protein CASTWGGARNEQFF.

The chain has TRBV19 and TRBJ1-1; D is unresolved. Trimming cost V 3 bases and J 1 base, with 9 bases left between them. The CDR3 has 14 amino acids. Per germline, CDR1 LNHDA and CDR2 SQIVND (reference sequence). In DNA form, the CDR3 reads TGTGCCAGTAGTATGATTTCAGGGAACACTGAAGCTTTCTTT. Its protein product is CASSMISGNTEAFF. The complete variable domain, with remaining parts taken from reference TRBV19 and TRBJ1-1, reads DGGITQSPKYLFRKEGQNVTLSCEQNLNHDAMYWYRQDPGQGLRLIYYSQIVNDFQKGDIAEGYSVSREKKESFPLTVTSAQKNPTAFYLCASSMISGNTEAFFGQGTRLTVV.

This clonotype appeared many times. The rearrangement joins TRBV20-1 to TRBJ2-1; the match to TRBD2 covers 15 bases. The CDR3 totals 17 residues. The germline V gene encodes CDR1 DFQATT and CDR2 SNEGSKA (reference sequence). The V and J ends lost 8 bases and 10 bases, in that order; junction bases with no gene match: 18. CDR3 protein: CSPLRPWTSGGAGEQFF. The CDR3 DNA is TGCAGTCCACTCAGACCCTGGACTAGCGGGGGGGCCGGGGAGCAGTTCTTC.

This clonotype appeared many times. The chain couples TRBV12-3 or TRBV12-4 to TRBJ1-5, with 7 bases identical to TRBD1. Trimming at V came to 8 bases and at J to 1 base, leaving 8 bases not matched to a gene. This CDR3 contains 15 residues. The CDR3 coding sequence is TGTGCCAGCCGAGAGACAGGGAAGAGCAATCAGCCCCAGCATTTT. Translating gives CASRETGKSNQPQHF.

This clonotype was picked up many times. The chain couples TRBV2 to TRBJ2-3; 7 nucleotides match TRBD2. V was clipped by 4 bases and J by 5 bases; unmatched bases: 6. There are 14 residues in the CDR3. Germline CDR1 and CDR2: SNHLY and FYNNEI. In DNA form, the CDR3 reads TGTGCCAGCAGTGGGGGAGGGCCAGAAGATACGCAGTATTTT. Translating it yields CASSGGGPEDTQYF. Combining the CDR3 with reference TRBV2 and TRBJ2-3 gives the whole variable domain EPEVTQTPSHQVTQMGQEVILRCVPISNHLYFYWYRQILGQKVEFLVSFYNNEISEKSEIFDDQFSVERPDGSNFTLKIRSTKLEDSAMYFCASSGGGPEDTQYFGPGTRLTVL.

This chain joins TRBV6-1 and TRBJ2-5; 8 bases are shared with TRBD1. V shed 6 bases and J 5 bases; nucleotides not matched to a gene: 5. Germline-derived CDR1 and CDR2 are MNHNS and SASEGT. The CDR3 totals 13 residues. CDR3 region: CASSTGGLETQYF. Here the CDR3 DNA reads TGTGCCAGCAGCACAGGGGGGCTGGAGACCCAGTACTTC.

This clonotype appeared many times. V gene TRBV28 combines with J gene TRBJ1-5; D remains unclear. Germline V CDR1 and CDR2: MDHEN, SYDVKM. Trimming cost V 4 bases and J 0 bases, with 7 bases left between them. The CDR3 runs to 14 residues. CDR3 nucleotides: TGTGCCAGCAGTTCAGAGAATAGCAATCAGCCCCAGCATTTT. It specifies CASSSENSNQPQHF.

The rearrangement links TRBV29-1 to TRBJ2-1, with 7 bases that match TRBD1. The CDR3 length is 15 residues. Germline trimming cut 4 bases from V and 4 bases from J; bases unmatched to any gene: 10. Germline V CDR1 and CDR2: SQVTM, ANQGSEA. This CDR3 reads CSVAGTEYSYNEQFF. DNA of the CDR3: TGCAGCGTTGCCGGGACAGAGTATAGTTACAATGAGCAGTTCTTC.

This clonotype was recorded at least ten times. This sequence joins TRBV29-1 and TRBJ2-5; 9 bases agree with TRBD2. This CDR3 spans 14 amino acids. Germline CDR1 and CDR2: SQVTM and ANQGSEA. J lost 2 bases, V lost 3 bases, and 4 bases had no gene match. CDR3: CSVELAGHQETQYF. The CDR3 bases are TGCAGCGTTGAGCTAGCGGGGCATCAAGAGACCCAGTACTTC.

This clonotype was picked up a small number of times. It may be a read error: a sequence one base away is much more abundant. The chain combines TRBV3-1 with TRBJ1-6, with 9 bases fitting TRBD1. The length of the CDR3 is 20 residues. Germline values: CDR1 LGHDT, CDR2 YNNKEL (reference sequence). CDR3 nucleotides: TGTACCAGCAGCCAAGATCTCTCAGGGCGGATCTGGGACAGGGCTTCACCCCTCCACTTT. Its protein product is CTSSQDLSGRIWDRASPLHF. The full variable domain, rest sourced from reference TRBV3-1 and TRBJ1-6, is DTAVSQTPKYLVTQMGNDKSIKCEQNLGHDTMYWYKQDSKKFLKIMFSYNNKELIINETVPNRFSPKSPDKAHLNLHINSLELGDSAVYFCTSSQDLSGRIWDRASPLHFGNGTRLTVT.

This clonotype has at least ten counts. The chain has TRBV5-1 and TRBJ2-7; D call uncertain. The germline V and J ends were trimmed by 7 bases and 3 bases, with 14 bases remaining between them. The CDR3 is 13 amino acids. Germline V gives CDR1 SGHRS, CDR2 YFSETQ. CDR3 coding DNA: TGCGCCAGCTCCAGCATCGACCGCTACGAGCAGTACTTC. It is translated as CASSSIDRYEQYF.

Remarks on this clonotype: A read error may be the cause here, since a much bigger clone is one base away. The chain couples TRBV7-2 to TRBJ2-1; D might be TRBD2 (6 bases). CDR3 length equals 16 residues. V lost 5 bases and J lost 0, with 14 bases in between. Germline assignment: CDR1 SGHTA and CDR2 FQGNSA. CDR3 in amino acids: CASSVTSRSSYNEQFF. The CDR3 DNA reads TGTGCCAGCAGCGTAACTAGCAGGAGCTCCTACAATGAGCAGTTCTTC.